This TCR beta chain was obtained from a study of T-cell reconstitution after alpha-beta-depleted transplantation in children (TCRdb year 2016). For context, the study as a whole: T-cell immune reconstitution after TCRalphabeta/CD19-depleted allogeneic hematopoietic cell transplantation in children was quantitatively tracked in the study by means of TCR repertoire profiling. Results and caveats for the whole study, not just this receptor: In some patients, high TCRbeta diversity at day 60 was attributed to recipient T cells and intrathymic progenitors that had survived conditioning. The apparently early alphabetaT-cell count recovery about two months after transplant was reportedly dependent on only several hundred rapidly expanded clones derived from non-depleted graft cells. Hyperexpanded clone frequencies declined over subsequent months; after one year, T-cell counts and TCRbeta diversity were mostly attributed to newly produced T cells.

As to this clonotype: The antigen this receptor binds is unknown. No base-level quality is on record; no much larger clone is a single base apart.

The CDR3 spans 18 residues, from the cysteine through the phenylalanine. Only the CDR3 portion is preserved as DNA: 54 bases, with reading frame beginning at the first base. In the germline V gene, CDR1 corresponds to SGHVS and CDR2 to FQNEAQ. Germline trimming: 0 bases from V, 4 bases from J; junction bases outside gene matches: 8. The treatment or condition label for this specimen denotes: allogeneic hematopoietic cell transplantation with graft depleted of TCRalphabeta T cells and CD19 B cells. Transplant recipients were children who received TCRalphabeta/CD19-depleted allogeneic hematopoietic cell grafts. The library was generated by PCR. These reads were obtained on an Illumina HiSeq 2500. Molecular barcoding was employed in the preparation of TCR libraries, with unique molecular identifiers being used to normalize TCRbeta repertoire quantification. TCRdb reanalyzed the raw reads on its own, using fastp at Q25 for trimming and MiXCR for clone calling, and kept in-frame beta chains. Each record represents a unique CDR3 protein, reported with the most common genes and DNA among its rows. The sample contains approximately 800,000 distinct CDR3 sequences, about 15% of them found a single time. The top ten constitute 5% of the sample.

This TCR was sampled from a male patient under 18 who had a stem cell transplant for acute lymphoblastic leukemia, so the T cells may come from the graft donor. The chain is encoded by TRBV7-8 joined to TRBJ2-1; TRBD2 matches 11 bases in the middle. The sample in question was PBMCs, mostly from graft donor cells, obtained 360 days after TCRalphabeta/CD19-depleted stem cell transplant. The CDR3 sequence is CASSLAFPTSGVYNEQFF. In nucleotides, the sequence is TGTGCCAGCAGCTTAGCTTTCCCGACTAGCGGGGTTTACAATGAGCAGTTCTTC.